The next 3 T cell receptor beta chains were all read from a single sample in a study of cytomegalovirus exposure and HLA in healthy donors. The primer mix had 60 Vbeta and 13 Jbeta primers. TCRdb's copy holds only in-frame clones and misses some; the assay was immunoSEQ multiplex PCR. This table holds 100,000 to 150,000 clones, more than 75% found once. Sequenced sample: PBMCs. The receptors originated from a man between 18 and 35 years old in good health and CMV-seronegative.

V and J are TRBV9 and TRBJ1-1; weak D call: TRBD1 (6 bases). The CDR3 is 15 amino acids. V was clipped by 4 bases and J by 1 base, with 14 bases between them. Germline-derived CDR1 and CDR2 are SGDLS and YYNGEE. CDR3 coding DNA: TGTGCCAGCAGCCCGAGGGGGGGGCCGAACACTGAAGCTTTCTTT. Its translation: CASSPRGGPNTEAFF.

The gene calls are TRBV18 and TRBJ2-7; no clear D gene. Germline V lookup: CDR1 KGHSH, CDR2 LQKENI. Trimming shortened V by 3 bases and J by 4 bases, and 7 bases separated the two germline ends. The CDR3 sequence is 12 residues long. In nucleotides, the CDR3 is TGTGCCAGCTCACCCACTGAATACGAGCAGTACTTC. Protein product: CASSPTEYEQYF.

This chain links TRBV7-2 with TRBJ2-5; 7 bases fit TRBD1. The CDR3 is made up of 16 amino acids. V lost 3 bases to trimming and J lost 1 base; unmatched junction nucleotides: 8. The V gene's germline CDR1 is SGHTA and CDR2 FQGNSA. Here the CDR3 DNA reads TGTGCCAGCAGCTTTTTCGGGACAGCCAGCCAAGAGACCCAGTACTTC. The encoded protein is CASSFFGTASQETQYF.